This T cell receptor beta chain was captured in a study of T cell changes during pregnancy in multiple sclerosis. Profiling relied on immunoSEQ multiplex PCR, and the TCRdb table lists in-frame clones only, not all of them. The sample lists 40,000 or so clones; 85% to 95% were seen once. Germline lookup yields CDR1 MNHEY and CDR2 SVGAGI. CDR3 length: 13 amino acids. Trimming removed 3 bases at V and 2 bases at J, with 7 bases between. This TCR was recovered from a female donor with multiple sclerosis, enrolled in a pregnancy study. The sample in question was CD8+ T cells from peripheral blood mononuclear cells, obtained in the third trimester of pregnancy. V is TRBV6-5 and J is TRBJ1-2; D is unresolved. The chain's CDR3 is CASSYTDNYGYTF. CDR3 in DNA: TGTGCCAGCAGTTATACAGACAACTATGGCTACACCTTC.